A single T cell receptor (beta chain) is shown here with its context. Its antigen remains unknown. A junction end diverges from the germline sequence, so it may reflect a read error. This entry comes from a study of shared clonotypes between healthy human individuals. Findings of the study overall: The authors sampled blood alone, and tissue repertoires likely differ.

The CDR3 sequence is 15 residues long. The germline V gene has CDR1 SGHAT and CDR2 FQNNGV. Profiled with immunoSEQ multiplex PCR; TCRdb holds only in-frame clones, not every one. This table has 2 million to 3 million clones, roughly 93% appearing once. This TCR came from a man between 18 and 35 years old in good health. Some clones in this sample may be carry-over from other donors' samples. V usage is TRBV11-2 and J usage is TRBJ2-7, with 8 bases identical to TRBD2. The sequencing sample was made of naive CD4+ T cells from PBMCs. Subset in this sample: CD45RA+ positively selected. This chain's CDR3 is CASTLPGLGNYEQYF. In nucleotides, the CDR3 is TGTGCCAGCACCTTACCGGGACTAGGCAACTACGAGCAGTACTTC. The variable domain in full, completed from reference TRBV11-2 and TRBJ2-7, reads EAGVAQSPRYKIIEKRQSVAFWCNPISGHATLYWYQQILGQGPKLLIQFQNNGVVDDSQLPKDRFSAERLKGVDSTLKIQPAKLEDSAVYLCASTLPGLGNYEQYFGPGTRLTVT.